Listed here are 6 T cell receptor beta chains from one sample, sequenced in a study of vaccination and CD4 T cells after COVID-19. Treatment given: roughly 11-day PBMC culture with coronavirus spike peptide pools or control peptides (ViraFEST assay). These receptors have no identified antigens. Researchers used the Oncomine TCR Beta short-read assay to sequence DNA from cultured CD4+ T cells. One entry per CDR3 protein results from TCRdb running MiXCR on the PCR reads. The sample carries 20,000 to 25,000 distinct CDR3 sequences, 65% to 80% recorded once. Sequenced sample: CD4+ T cells from blood, cultured in vitro. Every receptor here comes from a human donor who had recovered from COVID-19.

V gene TRBV7-2 combines with J gene TRBJ2-5; 7 nucleotides line up with TRBD2. Germline CDR1 reads SGHTA; CDR2 reads FQGNSA. The CDR3 runs 16 residues. J gave up 1 base and V 0 bases, and 5 bases lay outside the gene matches. The CDR3 DNA is TGTGCCAGCAGCTTAGCGATTGCTAGCGGCCAAGAGACCCAGTACTTC. This encodes CASSLAIASGQETQYF.

This chain uses TRBV19 with TRBJ1-2; D gene uncertain. Trimming took 9 bases from V and 5 from J, leaving 16 bases between them. CDR3 length equals 13 residues. CDR1 is LNHDA, CDR2 SQIVND, per germline (reference sequence). The CDR3 region is CASNDGAKYGYTF. The CDR3 region has the DNA TGTGCCAGCAACGACGGAGCAAAGTATGGCTACACCTTC. Full variable domain (missing parts from reference TRBV19 and TRBJ1-2): DGGITQSPKYLFRKEGQNVTLSCEQNLNHDAMYWYRQDPGQGLRLIYYSQIVNDFQKGDIAEGYSVSREKKESFPLTVTSAQKNPTAFYLCASNDGAKYGYTFGSGTRLTVV.

The CDR3 protein is CASSILRGSAYGYTF. The CDR3 nucleotides are TGTGCCAGTAGTATCCTGCGAGGAAGCGCCTATGGCTACACCTTC. The chain has TRBV19 and TRBJ1-2; D is unclear. The CDR3 consists of 15 residues. CDR1 and CDR2 (germline): LNHDA, SQIVND (reference sequence). Trimming left V 3 bases short and J 4 bases short, with 15 bases between.

The chain links TRBV20-1 to TRBJ2-5; D call uncertain. V was trimmed by 1 base and J by 3 bases, leaving 12 bases between them. The germline V gene encodes CDR1 DFQATT and CDR2 SNEGSKA (reference sequence). The CDR3 extends over 14 amino acids. The CDR3 DNA is TGCAGTGCTAGAGTGAACGGTGGGGAAGAGACCCAGTACTTC. Its protein is CSARVNGGEETQYF.

The chain has TRBV30 and TRBJ1-1, with a possible D match to TRBD1 (6 bases). The CDR3 length is 12 residues. Germline V gives CDR1 GTSNPN, CDR2 SVGIG (reference sequence). The CDR3 DNA reads as TGTGCTGCGCTGCGGGACAACGGTGAAGCTTTCTTT. It codes for CAALRDNGEAFF.

V and J are TRBV20-1 and TRBJ1-5, with unresolved D. There are 14 residues in the CDR3. Germline CDR1 is DFQATT and CDR2 is SNEGSKA (reference sequence). V was clipped by 6 bases and J by 7 bases, with 19 bases between them. This CDR3 reads CSAATAVPGQPQHF. CDR3 sequence (DNA): TGCAGTGCCGCCACAGCGGTCCCCGGACAGCCCCAGCATTTT.